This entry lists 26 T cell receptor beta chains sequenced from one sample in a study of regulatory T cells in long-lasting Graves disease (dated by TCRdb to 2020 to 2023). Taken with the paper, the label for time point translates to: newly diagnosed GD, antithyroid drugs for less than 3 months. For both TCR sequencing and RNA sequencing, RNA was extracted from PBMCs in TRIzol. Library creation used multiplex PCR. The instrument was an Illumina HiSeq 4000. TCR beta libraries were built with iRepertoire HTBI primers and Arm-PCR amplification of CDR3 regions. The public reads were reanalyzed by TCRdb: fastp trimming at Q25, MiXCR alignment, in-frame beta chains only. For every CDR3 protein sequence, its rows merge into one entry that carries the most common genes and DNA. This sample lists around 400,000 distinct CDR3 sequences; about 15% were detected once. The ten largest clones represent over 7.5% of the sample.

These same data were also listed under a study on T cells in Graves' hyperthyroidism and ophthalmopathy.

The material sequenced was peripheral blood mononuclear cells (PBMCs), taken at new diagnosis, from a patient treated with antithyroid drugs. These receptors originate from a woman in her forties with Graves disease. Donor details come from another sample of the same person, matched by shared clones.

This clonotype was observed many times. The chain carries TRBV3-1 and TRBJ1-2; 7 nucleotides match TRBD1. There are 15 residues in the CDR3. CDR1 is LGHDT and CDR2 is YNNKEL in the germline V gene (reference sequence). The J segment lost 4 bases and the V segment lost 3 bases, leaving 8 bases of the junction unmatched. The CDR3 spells CASSQTQGSGYGYTF. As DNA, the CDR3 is TGTGCCAGCAGCCAGACACAGGGGTCCGGCTATGGCTACACCTTC. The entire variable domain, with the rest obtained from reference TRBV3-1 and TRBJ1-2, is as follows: DTAVSQTPKYLVTQMGNDKSIKCEQNLGHDTMYWYKQDSKKFLKIMFSYNNKELIINETVPNRFSPKSPDKAHLNLHINSLELGDSAVYFCASSQTQGSGYGYTFGSGTRLTVV.

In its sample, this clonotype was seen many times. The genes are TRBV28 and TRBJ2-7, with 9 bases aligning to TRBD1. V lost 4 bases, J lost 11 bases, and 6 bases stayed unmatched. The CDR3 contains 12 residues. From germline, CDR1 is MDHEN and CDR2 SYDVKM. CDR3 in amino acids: CASSSGQGRKYF. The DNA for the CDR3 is TGTGCCAGCAGTTCGGGACAGGGAAGAAAGTACTTC. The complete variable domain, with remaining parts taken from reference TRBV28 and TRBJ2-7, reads DVKVTQSSRYLVKRTGEKVFLECVQDMDHENMFWYRQDPGLGLRLIYFSYDVKMKEKGDIPEGYSVSREKKERFSLILESASTNQTSMYLCASSSGQGRKYFGPGTRLTVT.

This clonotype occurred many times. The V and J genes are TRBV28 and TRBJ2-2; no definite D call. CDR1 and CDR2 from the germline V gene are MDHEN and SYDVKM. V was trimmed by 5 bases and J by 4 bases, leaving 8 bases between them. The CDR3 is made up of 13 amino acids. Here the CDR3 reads CASSPSFTGELFF. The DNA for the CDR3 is TGTGCCAGCAGTCCCTCCTTCACCGGGGAGCTGTTTTTT.

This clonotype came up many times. CDR3: CASSGTSAGGELFF. CDR3 DNA sequence: TGTGCCAGCAGTGGGACTAGCGCGGGCGGGGAGCTGTTTTTT. V and J are TRBV2 and TRBJ2-2; 9 bases agree with TRBD2. Losses at the gene ends were 4 bases for V and 7 bases for J; bases not matched to a gene: 4. CDR1 and CDR2 from the germline V gene are SNHLY and FYNNEI. The CDR3 consists of 14 residues.

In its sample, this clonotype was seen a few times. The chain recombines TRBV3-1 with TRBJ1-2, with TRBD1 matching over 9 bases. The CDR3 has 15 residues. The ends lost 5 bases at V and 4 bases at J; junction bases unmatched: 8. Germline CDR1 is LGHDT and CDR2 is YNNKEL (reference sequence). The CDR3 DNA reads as TGTGCCAGCAGCATCCGGGACAGGGCTACCTATGGCTACACCTTC. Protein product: CASSIRDRATYGYTF.

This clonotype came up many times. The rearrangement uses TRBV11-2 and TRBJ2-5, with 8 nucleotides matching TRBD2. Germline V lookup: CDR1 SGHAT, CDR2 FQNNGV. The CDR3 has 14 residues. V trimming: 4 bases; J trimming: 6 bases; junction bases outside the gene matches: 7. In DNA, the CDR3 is TGTGCCAGCAGCTCAACGGGACTAGGAAAGACCCAGTACTTC. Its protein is CASSSTGLGKTQYF.

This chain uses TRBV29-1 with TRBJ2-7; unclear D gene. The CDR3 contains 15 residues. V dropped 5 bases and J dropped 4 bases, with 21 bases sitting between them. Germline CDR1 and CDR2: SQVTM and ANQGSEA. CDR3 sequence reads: CSVIGYIGIRYEQYF. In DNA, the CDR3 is TGCAGCGTTATCGGGTATATAGGAATAAGGTACGAGCAGTACTTC.

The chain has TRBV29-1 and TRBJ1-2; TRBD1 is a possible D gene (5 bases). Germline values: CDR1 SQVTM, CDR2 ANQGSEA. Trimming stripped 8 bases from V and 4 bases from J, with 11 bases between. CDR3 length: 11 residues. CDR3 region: CSSGGSYGYTF. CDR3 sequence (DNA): TGCAGCTCCGGGGGAAGCTATGGCTACACCTTC.

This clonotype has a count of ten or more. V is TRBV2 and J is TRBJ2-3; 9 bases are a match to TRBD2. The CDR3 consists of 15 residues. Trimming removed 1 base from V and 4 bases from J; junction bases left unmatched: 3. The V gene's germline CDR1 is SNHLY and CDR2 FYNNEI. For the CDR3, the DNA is TGTGCCAGCAGTGAAGATGCGGGAGGGGCAGATACGCAGTATTTT. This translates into CASSEDAGGADTQYF.

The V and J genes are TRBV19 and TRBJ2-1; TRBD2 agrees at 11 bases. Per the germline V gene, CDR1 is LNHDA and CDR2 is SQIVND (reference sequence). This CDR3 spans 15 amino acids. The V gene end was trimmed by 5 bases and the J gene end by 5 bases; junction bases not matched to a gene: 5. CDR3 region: CASSPRLAGHNEQFF. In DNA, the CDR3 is TGTGCCAGTAGTCCGCGACTAGCGGGACACAATGAGCAGTTCTTC.

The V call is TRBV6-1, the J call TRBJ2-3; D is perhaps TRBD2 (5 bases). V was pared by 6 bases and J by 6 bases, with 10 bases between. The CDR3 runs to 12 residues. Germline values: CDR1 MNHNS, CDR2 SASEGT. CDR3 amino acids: CASREGLDTQYF. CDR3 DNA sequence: TGTGCCAGCAGAGAGGGCCTTGATACGCAGTATTTT.

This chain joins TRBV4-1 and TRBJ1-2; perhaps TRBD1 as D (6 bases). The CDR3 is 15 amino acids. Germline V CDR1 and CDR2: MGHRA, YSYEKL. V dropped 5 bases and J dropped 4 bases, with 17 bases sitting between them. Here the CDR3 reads CASSLMGRGSYGYTF. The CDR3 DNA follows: TGCGCCAGCAGCTTAATGGGAAGGGGGAGCTATGGCTACACCTTC.

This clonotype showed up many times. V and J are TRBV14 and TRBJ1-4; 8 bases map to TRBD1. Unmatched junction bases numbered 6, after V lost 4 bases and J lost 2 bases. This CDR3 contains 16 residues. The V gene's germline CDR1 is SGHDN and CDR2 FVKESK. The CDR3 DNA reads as TGTGCCAGCAGCCGTCGTCGGGACAGGACTAATGAAAAACTGTTTTTT. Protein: CASSRRRDRTNEKLFF.

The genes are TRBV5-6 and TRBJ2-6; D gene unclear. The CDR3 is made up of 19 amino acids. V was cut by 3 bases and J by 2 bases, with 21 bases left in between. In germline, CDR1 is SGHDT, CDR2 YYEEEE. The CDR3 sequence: CASSSGRLIARTGANVLTF. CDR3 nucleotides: TGTGCCAGCAGCTCGGGTCGCCTTATCGCAAGAACTGGGGCCAACGTCCTGACTTTC.

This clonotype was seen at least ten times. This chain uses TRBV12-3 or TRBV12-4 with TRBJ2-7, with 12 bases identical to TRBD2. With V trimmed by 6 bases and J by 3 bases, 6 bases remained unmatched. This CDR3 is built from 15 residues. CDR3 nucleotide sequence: TGTGCCAGCAGAAGTCTAGCGGGAGGGGGCTACGAGCAGTACTTC. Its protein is CASRSLAGGGYEQYF.

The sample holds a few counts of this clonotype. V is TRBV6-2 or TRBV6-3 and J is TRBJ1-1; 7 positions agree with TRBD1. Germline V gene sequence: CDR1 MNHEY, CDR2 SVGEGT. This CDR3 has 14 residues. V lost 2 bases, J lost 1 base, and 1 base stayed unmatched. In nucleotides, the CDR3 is TGTGCCAGCAGTTACGAGGGGGCGAACACTGAAGCTTTCTTT. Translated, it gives CASSYEGANTEAFF.

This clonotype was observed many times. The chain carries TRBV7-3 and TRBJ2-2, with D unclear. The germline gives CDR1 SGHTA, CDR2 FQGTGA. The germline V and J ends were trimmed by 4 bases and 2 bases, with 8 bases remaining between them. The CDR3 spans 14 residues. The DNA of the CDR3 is TGTGCCAGCAGCTCGAGTAGTAACACCGGGGAGCTGTTTTTT. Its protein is CASSSSSNTGELFF.

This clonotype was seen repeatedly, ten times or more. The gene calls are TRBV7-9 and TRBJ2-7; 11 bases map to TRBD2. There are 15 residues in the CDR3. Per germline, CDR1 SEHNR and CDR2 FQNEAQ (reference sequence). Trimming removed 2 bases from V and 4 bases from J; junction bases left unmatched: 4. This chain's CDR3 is CASSLTSGSIYEQYF. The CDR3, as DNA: TGTGCCAGCAGCTTAACTAGCGGGAGTATATACGAGCAGTACTTC.

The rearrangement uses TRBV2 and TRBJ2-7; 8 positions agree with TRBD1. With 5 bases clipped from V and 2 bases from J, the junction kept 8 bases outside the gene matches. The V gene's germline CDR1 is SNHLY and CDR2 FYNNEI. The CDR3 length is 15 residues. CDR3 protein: CASSPRDRWPYEQYF. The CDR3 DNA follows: TGTGCCAGCAGTCCCAGGGACAGGTGGCCCTACGAGCAGTACTTC.

The CDR3 is CASSNSIGLAGGETQYF. The CDR3 region has the DNA TGTGCCAGTAGTAACTCCATTGGGCTAGCGGGAGGAGAGACCCAGTACTTC. This chain links TRBV19 with TRBJ2-5; TRBD2 agrees at 11 bases. CDR1 and CDR2 from the germline V gene are LNHDA and SQIVND (reference sequence). V was clipped by 4 bases and J by 4 bases; unmatched bases: 11. There are 17 residues in the CDR3.

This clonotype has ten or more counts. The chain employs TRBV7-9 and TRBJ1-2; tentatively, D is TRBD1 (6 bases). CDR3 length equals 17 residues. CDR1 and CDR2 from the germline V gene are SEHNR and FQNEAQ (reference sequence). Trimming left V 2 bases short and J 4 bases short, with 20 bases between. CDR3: CASSLSMGGPLGYGYTF. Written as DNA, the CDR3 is TGTGCCAGCAGCTTATCAATGGGGGGCCCCTTGGGCTATGGCTACACCTTC.

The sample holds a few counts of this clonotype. As DNA, the CDR3 is TGTGCCACCAGTGACAACTCCAGGTTCTATGGCTACACCTTC. The encoded protein is CATSDNSRFYGYTF. V and J are TRBV24-1 and TRBJ1-2, with D uncertain. Germline V gives CDR1 KGHDR, CDR2 SFDVKD. CDR3 length: 14 residues. V was shortened by 4 bases and J by 4 bases, with 12 bases between the two germline ends.

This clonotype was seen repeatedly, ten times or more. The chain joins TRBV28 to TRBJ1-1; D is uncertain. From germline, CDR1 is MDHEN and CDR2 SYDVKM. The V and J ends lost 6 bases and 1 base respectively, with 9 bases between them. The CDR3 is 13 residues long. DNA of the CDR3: TGTGCCAGCAGACCTCGCTGGAACACTGAAGCTTTCTTT. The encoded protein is CASRPRWNTEAFF.

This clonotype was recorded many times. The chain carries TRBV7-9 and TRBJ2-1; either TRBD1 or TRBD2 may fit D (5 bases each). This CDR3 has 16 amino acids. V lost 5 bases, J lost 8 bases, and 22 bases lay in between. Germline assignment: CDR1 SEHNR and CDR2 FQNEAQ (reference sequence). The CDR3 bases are TGTGCCAGCAGCATTATCCGGGGCCGCTATGGGGATGAGCAGTTCTTC. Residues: CASSIIRGRYGDEQFF.

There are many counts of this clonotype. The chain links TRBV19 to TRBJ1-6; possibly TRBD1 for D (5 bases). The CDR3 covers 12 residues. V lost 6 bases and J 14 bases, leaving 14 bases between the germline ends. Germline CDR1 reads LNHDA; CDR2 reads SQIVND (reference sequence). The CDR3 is CASRNDAGALHF. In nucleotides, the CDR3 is TGTGCCAGTAGGAACGATGCGGGGGCCCTCCACTTT.

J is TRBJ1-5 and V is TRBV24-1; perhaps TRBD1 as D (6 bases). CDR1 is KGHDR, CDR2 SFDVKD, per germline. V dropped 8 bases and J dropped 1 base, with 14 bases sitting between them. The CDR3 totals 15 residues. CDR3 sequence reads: CATTNREGSNQPQHF. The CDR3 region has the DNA TGTGCCACCACAAACAGGGAAGGAAGCAATCAGCCCCAGCATTTT.